The 25 T cell receptor beta chains presented below share a single source sample, sequenced in a study of control samples from healthy donors and cancer patients. Assay: immunoSEQ multiplex PCR; the TCRdb copy retains only in-frame clones and omits some. The profile shows 90,000 to 100,000 clones, 65% to 85% of them singletons. Sequencing used PBMCs. The receptors come from a man between 65 and 79 years old with lung cancer.

The gene calls are TRBV10-2 and TRBJ1-2; D perhaps matches TRBD1 (5 bases). V lost 4 bases to trimming and J lost 3 bases, with 15 bases between them. The CDR3 extends over 15 amino acids. Germline lookup yields CDR1 WSHSY and CDR2 SAAADI. Here the CDR3 DNA reads TGCGCCAGCAGTGTCTCATATCGGGGGGACTATGGCTACACCTTC. Residues: CASSVSYRGDYGYTF.

The DNA for the CDR3 is TGTGCCTGGAGTGAAGGGCAGGTGAATTCACCCCTCCACTTT. Translation gives CAWSEGQVNSPLHF. The rearrangement uses TRBV30 and TRBJ1-6; no clear D gene. CDR1 and CDR2 from the germline V gene are GTSNPN and SVGIG (reference sequence). V gave up 1 base and J gave up 7 bases, with 11 bases separating them. This CDR3 region has 14 residues.

The chain employs TRBV9 and TRBJ2-3; D not resolved. V was cut by 0 bases and J by 2 bases, with 10 bases left in between. Looked up from germline, CDR1 is SGDLS and CDR2 is YYNGEE. CDR3 length: 15 residues. The CDR3 bases are TGTGCCAGCAGCGTAGCGGGCAGCGACACAGATACGCAGTATTTT. It codes for CASSVAGSDTDTQYF. The whole variable domain, remainder taken from reference TRBV9 and TRBJ2-3, is DSGVTQTPKHLITATGQRVTLRCSPRSGDLSVYWYQQSLDQGLQFLIQYYNGEERAKGNILERFSAQQFPDLHSELNLSSLELGDSALYFCASSVAGSDTDTQYFGPGTRLTVL.

This clone was counted once. The chain employs TRBV6-5 and TRBJ1-1; TRBD1 matches 8 bases. Germline V lookup: CDR1 MNHEY, CDR2 SVGAGI. The CDR3 runs 15 residues. Trimming at V came to 6 bases and at J to 2 bases, leaving 8 bases not matched to a gene. As DNA, the CDR3 is TGTGCCAGCAGCACTCGACAGGGGACAAACACTGAAGCTTTCTTT. Translating gives CASSTRQGTNTEAFF.

The chain uses TRBV3-1 (or the pseudogene TRBV3-2) and TRBJ2-1, with 9 bases matching TRBD1. This CDR3 is 16 amino acids long. Germline lookup yields CDR1 LGHDT and CDR2 YNNKEL (reference sequence). The ends lost 4 bases at V and 4 bases at J; junction bases unmatched: 8. The DNA for the CDR3 is TGTGCCAGCAGCCTCTTGGGGACAGGGTCTTACAATGAGCAGTTCTTC. This sequence encodes CASSLLGTGSYNEQFF.

V usage is TRBV7-2 and J usage is TRBJ1-2; D might be TRBD1 (6 bases). The ends were cut back, 5 bases at V and 9 bases at J, with 16 bases in the middle. The CDR3 spans 13 residues. Germline loops: CDR1 SGHTA, CDR2 FQGNSA. CDR3 amino acids: CASSEGVAVSYTF. In nucleotides, the CDR3 is TGTGCCAGCAGCGAGGGGGTTGCGGTGAGCTACACCTTC.

The chain joins TRBV19 to TRBJ1-1; 7 nucleotides match TRBD1. V was pared by 11 bases and J by 1 base, with 7 bases of the junction left unmatched. This CDR3 region has 13 residues. Germline V gene data show CDR1 as LNHDA and CDR2 as SQIVND (reference sequence). The CDR3 DNA is TGTGCCGGCCGTGGGACAGAGAACACTGAAGCTTTCTTT. Residues: CAGRGTENTEAFF. Looking up the rest from reference TRBV19 and TRBJ1-1 gives the full variable domain: DGGITQSPKYLFRKEGQNVTLSCEQNLNHDAMYWYRQDPGQGLRLIYYSQIVNDFQKGDIAEGYSVSREKKESFPLTVTSAQKNPTAFYLCAGRGTENTEAFFGQGTRLTVV.

This chain joins TRBV7-3 and TRBJ2-7; TRBD2 aligns across 7 bases. The germline V gene encodes CDR1 SGHTA and CDR2 FQGTGA. V shed 2 bases, J shed 0 bases, and the junction held 1 base outside the gene matches. This CDR3 is built from 14 residues. CDR3 sequence reads: CASSLERGSYEQYF. DNA of the CDR3: TGTGCCAGCAGCTTAGAGCGGGGCTCCTACGAGCAGTACTTC.

The count of this clone is one. The chain employs TRBV29-1 and TRBJ2-5, with 9 positions matching TRBD1. The CDR3 length is 13 residues. J lost 5 bases, V lost 7 bases, and 8 bases had no gene match. Germline values: CDR1 SQVTM, CDR2 ANQGSEA. CDR3 loop: CSGRDRARETQYF. CDR3 nucleotide sequence: TGCAGCGGCCGGGACAGGGCACGGGAGACCCAGTACTTC.

Only one count was recorded for this clone. The rearrangement links TRBV11-2 to TRBJ2-7; D might be TRBD1 or TRBD2, each matching 5 bases. Germline CDR1 is SGHAT and CDR2 is FQNNGV. CDR3 length: 17 amino acids. V dropped 2 bases and J dropped 5 bases, with 22 bases sitting between them. CDR3 sequence (DNA): TGTGCCAGCAGCTTACGTCGGGACGGCATAATCGGAAACGAGCAGTACTTC. Translated: CASSLRRDGIIGNEQYF.

V and J are TRBV3-1 (or the pseudogene TRBV3-2) and TRBJ1-2; D is unresolved. In germline, CDR1 is LGHDT, CDR2 YNNKEL (reference sequence). Trimming stripped 4 bases from V and 6 bases from J, with 9 bases between. CDR3 size: 12 residues. The CDR3 nucleotides read TGTGCCAGCAGCCGCACAAGGGATGGCTACACCTTC. It yields the protein CASSRTRDGYTF.

The chain uses TRBV3-1 (or the pseudogene TRBV3-2) and TRBJ1-5, with 7 bases lining up with TRBD1. V lost 4 bases and J lost 0; bases outside the gene matches: 3. Germline V gene sequence: CDR1 LGHDT, CDR2 YNNKEL (reference sequence). This CDR3 is 15 amino acids long. The CDR3 here is CASSPGTASNQPQHF. CDR3 nucleotide sequence: TGTGCCAGCAGCCCCGGGACAGCTAGCAATCAGCCCCAGCATTTT.

V is TRBV15 and J is TRBJ1-1; D unclear. The ends were cut back, 3 bases at V and 6 bases at J, with 14 bases in the middle. The CDR3 contains 14 residues. Per germline, CDR1 LNHNV and CDR2 YYDKDF (reference sequence). CDR3 bases: TGTGCCACCAGCAGGTCAGGAAGAGGACCTGAAGCTTTCTTT. Its translation is CATSRSGRGPEAFF.

The V call is TRBV24-1, the J call TRBJ2-2, with D perhaps assigned TRBD1 or TRBD2 (6 bases each). Germline lookup yields CDR1 KGHDR and CDR2 SFDVKD. CDR3 size: 15 residues. V was shortened by 2 bases and J by 2 bases, with 8 bases between the two germline ends. DNA of the CDR3: TGTGCCACCAGTGATTGGGGGGCCAACACCGGGGAGCTGTTTTTT. Its translation is CATSDWGANTGELFF.

This chain links TRBV30 with TRBJ1-2; no firm D call. The CDR3 totals 13 residues. Germline CDR1 is GTSNPN and CDR2 is SVGIG (reference sequence). V was clipped by 3 bases and J by 5 bases, with 13 bases between them. CDR3 sequence (DNA): TGTGCCTGGAGCCAGGAAGTGGGGTATGGCTACACCTTC. As protein: CAWSQEVGYGYTF.

The V and J genes are TRBV5-5 and TRBJ1-5, with unresolved D. V shed 2 bases and J shed 5 bases, with 8 bases lying between them. The V gene's germline CDR1 is SGHKS and CDR2 YYEKEE (reference sequence). The CDR3 spans 13 residues. The CDR3 nucleotides are TGTGCCAGCAGCTTAAATCTGTATCAGCCCCAGCATTTT. It yields the protein CASSLNLYQPQHF.

The rearrangement uses TRBV7-3 and TRBJ2-1; TRBD2 matches at 10 bases. Germline trimming cut 5 bases from V and 3 bases from J; bases unmatched to any gene: 1. The CDR3 contains 14 residues. Germline CDR1 and CDR2: SGHTA and FQGTGA. CDR3 DNA sequence: TGTGCCAGCAGCCGGACTAGCGGCTACAATGAGCAGTTCTTC. This sequence encodes CASSRTSGYNEQFF.

The chain has TRBV18 and TRBJ1-5; D is perhaps TRBD1 (6 bases). The CDR3 is made up of 15 amino acids. CDR1 is KGHSH, CDR2 LQKENI, per germline. The germline V and J ends were trimmed by 3 bases and 7 bases, with 16 bases remaining between them. The DNA for the CDR3 is TGTGCCAGCTCACCTGTTGCAGGGGACGACCAGCCCCAGCATTTT. Residues: CASSPVAGDDQPQHF. The full variable domain, rest sourced from reference TRBV18 and TRBJ1-5, is NAGVMQNPRHLVRRRGQEARLRCSPMKGHSHVYWYRQLPEEGLKFMVYLQKENIIDESGMPKERFSAEFPKEGPSILRIQQVVRGDSAAYFCASSPVAGDDQPQHFGDGTRLSIL.

This clone turned up a few times. The genes are TRBV30 and TRBJ2-3; a possible D gene is TRBD2 (5 bases). Germline V gene lookup returns CDR1 GTSNPN and CDR2 SVGIG (reference sequence). This CDR3 has 11 residues. The CDR3 is CARGSLNTQYF. The CDR3 DNA is TGTGCGCGAGGGTCATTAAATACGCAGTATTTT.

The J gene is TRBJ1-1, the V gene TRBV12-3 or TRBV12-4; D not certain. V lost 7 bases and J 2 bases, leaving 5 bases between the germline ends. This CDR3 has 11 amino acids. CDR3 residues: CASNANTEAFF. Written as DNA, the CDR3 is TGTGCCAGCAATGCCAACACTGAAGCTTTCTTT.

The chain combines TRBV9 with TRBJ1-1; the D gene is possibly TRBD1 (6 bases). CDR3 length: 14 amino acids. Trimming took off 4 bases at V and 4 bases at J, with 14 bases between the two ends. The germline V gene encodes CDR1 SGDLS and CDR2 YYNGEE. The CDR3 DNA is TGTGCCAGCAGCCCCCTGGGGGGGGCCACTGAAGCTTTCTTT. Translating it yields CASSPLGGATEAFF.

This clone has just one count. V gene TRBV7-8 combines with J gene TRBJ2-2; 7 nucleotides match TRBD1. This CDR3 has 17 residues. Germline CDR1 is SGHVS and CDR2 is FQNEAQ. Unmatched junction bases numbered 10, after V lost 3 bases and J lost 3 bases. CDR3 DNA sequence: TGTGCCAGCAGCTTCTCACCTGACAGGGTTTACACCGGGGAGCTGTTTTTT. This encodes CASSFSPDRVYTGELFF. The full variable domain, rest sourced from reference TRBV7-8 and TRBJ2-2, is GAGVSQSPRYKVAKRGQDVALRCDPISGHVSLFWYQQALGQGPEFLTYFQNEAQLDKSGLPSDRFFAERPEGSVSTLKIQRTQQEDSAVYLCASSFSPDRVYTGELFFGEGSRLTVL.

This chain joins TRBV5-1 and TRBJ2-1; D may be TRBD1 or TRBD2 (5 bases each). Germline V lookup: CDR1 SGHRS, CDR2 YFSETQ. The CDR3 has 14 residues. The germline V and J ends were trimmed by 4 bases and 7 bases, with 15 bases remaining between them. The CDR3 DNA follows: TGCGCCAGCAGCCCCCGGGACCGCGGAAATGAGCAGTTCTTC. Translation gives CASSPRDRGNEQFF.

The genes are TRBV30 and TRBJ2-3, with 9 bases identical to TRBD2. Germline V gene data show CDR1 as GTSNPN and CDR2 as SVGIG (reference sequence). The J segment lost 3 bases and the V segment lost 2 bases, leaving 9 bases of the junction unmatched. The CDR3 spans 16 residues. The CDR3 loop is CAWSSTGSGGTDTQYF. Here the CDR3 DNA reads TGTGCCTGGAGTTCAACCGGTAGCGGGGGAACAGATACGCAGTATTTT.

This chain joins TRBV5-1 and TRBJ1-4; D is undetermined. There are 14 residues in the CDR3. V lost 0 bases, J lost 6 bases, and 9 bases lay in between. Per germline, CDR1 SGHRS and CDR2 YFSETQ. CDR3 sequence (DNA): TGCGCCAGCAGCTTGGCCGGGAAGGATGAAAAACTGTTTTTT. Its protein product is CASSLAGKDEKLFF.